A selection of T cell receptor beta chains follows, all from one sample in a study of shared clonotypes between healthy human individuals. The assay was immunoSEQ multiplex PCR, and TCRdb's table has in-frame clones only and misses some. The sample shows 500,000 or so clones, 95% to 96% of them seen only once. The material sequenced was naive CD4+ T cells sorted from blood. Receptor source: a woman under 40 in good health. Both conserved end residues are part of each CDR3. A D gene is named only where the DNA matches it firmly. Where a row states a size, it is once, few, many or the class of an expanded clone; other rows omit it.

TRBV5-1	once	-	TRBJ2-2	CASSLALDAFRGELFF	TGCGCCAGCAGCTTGGCCCTAGACGCATTTCGAGGGGAGCTGTTTTTT
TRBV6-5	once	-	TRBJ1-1	CASSYVANTEAFF	TGTGCCAGCAGTTACGTGGCCAACACTGAAGCTTTCTTT
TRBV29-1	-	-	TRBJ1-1	CSVGGGVATEAFF	TGCAGCGTGGGAGGAGGGGTGGCCACTGAAGCTTTCTTT
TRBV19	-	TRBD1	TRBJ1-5	CASNGGRGREPQHF	TGTGCCAGTAATGGGGGTAGGGGGCGGGAGCCCCAGCATTTT
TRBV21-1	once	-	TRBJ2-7	CASSAIERREQYF	TGTGCCAGCAGCGCAATAGAGCGACGGGAGCAGTACTTC
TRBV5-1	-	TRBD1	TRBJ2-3	CASSLAGQGTDTQYF	TGCGCCAGCAGCTTGGCAGGACAGGGCACAGATACGCAGTATTTT
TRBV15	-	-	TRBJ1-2	CATSRGEGRPYGYTF	TGTGCCACCAGCAGAGGGGAGGGACGGCCCTATGGCTACACCTTC
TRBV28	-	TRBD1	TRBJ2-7	CASRSTGTREQYF	TGTGCCAGCAGATCGACAGGGACGCGGGAGCAGTACTTC
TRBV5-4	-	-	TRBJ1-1	CASSPGHGYTEAFF	TGTGCCAGCAGCCCAGGACATGGGTACACTGAAGCTTTCTTT
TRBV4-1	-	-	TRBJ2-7	CASSQDPSEGHEQYF	TGCGCCAGCAGCCAAGACCCAAGCGAAGGGCACGAGCAGTACTTC
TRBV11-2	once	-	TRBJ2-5	CASSLDTGLRETQYF	TGTGCCAGCAGCTTAGATACAGGGTTAAGGGAGACCCAGTACTTC
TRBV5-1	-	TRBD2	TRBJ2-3	CASSILAGALDTQYF	TGCGCCAGCAGCATACTAGCGGGAGCCCTAGATACGCAGTATTTT
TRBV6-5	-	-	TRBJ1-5	CASNTPGQPQHF	TGTGCCAGCAACACGCCAGGTCAGCCCCAGCATTTT
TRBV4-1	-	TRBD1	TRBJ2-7	CASSQAPGQGYEQYF	TGCGCCAGCAGCCAAGCTCCGGGACAGGGATACGAGCAGTACTTC
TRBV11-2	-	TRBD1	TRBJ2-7	CASSFRDSGEQYF	TGTGCCAGCAGCTTTCGGGACAGCGGCGAGCAGTACTTC
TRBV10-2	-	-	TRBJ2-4	CASSESREWNIQYF	TGCGCCAGCAGTGAGTCTAGGGAATGGAACATTCAGTACTTC
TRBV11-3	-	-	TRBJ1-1	CASSLGGSRDTEAFF	TGTGCCAGCAGCTTAGGAGGGAGTAGGGACACTGAAGCTTTCTTT